Included here is one T cell receptor beta chain sequence, with context. Its antigen remains undetermined. Base qualities are not provided; no much larger clone lies one nucleotide away. The data were taken from a study of T cell responses to AZD1222 COVID-19 vaccine (dated by TCRdb to about 2021). Study-level background: Because spike-specific TCR depth and breadth did not differ between the two schedules, AZD1222 recipients who got a second dose at roughly 4 weeks were pooled with those who got a second dose at roughly 12 weeks. A total of more than 230 trial participants underwent TCR sequencing, of whom roughly 210 had received two doses of AZD1222 and around 25 had received two doses of the MenACWY control vaccine. Enrollment into the trials was organized by age into subgroups of 18-55, 56-69 and 70-plus years, and those subgroups contained around 150, 28 and 57 TCR-sequenced participants, respectively.

The CDR3 goes from the cysteine to the phenylalanine over 17 residues. Just the 51-base CDR3 DNA is kept, in frame starting at base 1. From a lookup of the germline V gene, CDR1 and CDR2 are SGHDT and YYEEEE. V and J are truncated by 0 bases and 0 bases respectively, leaving an intervening sequence of 13 bases. Here is what the overall study found, with its caveats: Reportedly, almost half of the unique spike-specific TCRs recognized epitopes lying outside the regions that are mutated in the B.1.351 and B.1.1.7 variants. In the small 56-69-year group, the increase in depth fell short of significance, most likely because of low power. A significant rise in spike-specific TCR breadth and depth was observed after two AZD1222 doses relative to day 0 and relative to MenACWY recipients. Because no samples from the day 14 peak response were available, repertoires could be characterized only after the peak T cell response. CD4 TCRs associated with the vaccine covered the entire spike protein, and the dominant responses were in regions 160-218 and 743-854. Conclusions about previously exposed vaccinees were limited because only 5 or 6 AZD1222 recipients were SARS-CoV-2 seropositive at baseline. Participants were mostly white British, with more females than males. The authors suggested clonal diversity may have been underestimated.

In the paper's terms, the time point label means: baseline before first vaccination. Vaccinee samples were obtained from the UK trials COV001 and COV002, which included a single-blind randomized controlled phase 2/3 trial of AZD1222 (ChAdOx1 nCoV-19) in healthy adults. Trial participant PBMC samples were collected at day 0 and day 28 after the second dose for TCRbeta chain sequencing. The CDR3 regions of human TCRbeta chains were analyzed by immunosequencing. As for the original processing: TCRs in the repertoires were matched against a reference library of SARS-CoV-2-specific TCRs that had been generated with the MIRA antigen-specificity platform. Breadth meant the fraction of unique TCRs that were SARS-CoV-2-associated, whereas depth meant the fraction of total T cells that were SARS-CoV-2-associated. Using the MIRA data, each spike-specific TCR was assigned both to the spike region to which the TCR was reactive and to a CD4 or CD8 class. Log10-transformed breadth and depth values were compared by one-way ANOVA with Sidak's multiple comparisons tests. TCRdb carries this immuneACCESS record with in-frame sequences only. Its versions omit some clonotypes, under half of them owing to an unresolved V gene in the studies checked, with the rest unexplained. The V and J calls and clone size were taken over from that table, and D and trimming were inferred from the DNA. The sample includes 100,000 to 150,000 clones, with over 90% observed a single time. Around 5.9% of the sample belongs to the ten largest clones.

The sequence came from an adult in good health. Sequencing was performed on peripheral blood, taken on day 0 of AZD1222 vaccination. This chain joins TRBV5-6 to TRBJ1-5; perhaps TRBD1 is the D gene, with 6 bases matching. The CDR3 protein sequence reads: CASSLGLGAHSNQPQHF. The bases read TGTGCCAGCAGCTTGGGACTGGGGGCGCATAGCAATCAGCCCCAGCATTTT.